The 25 T cell receptor beta chains given below trace back to one sample, sequenced in a study of OX40 agonist ivuxolimab in advanced cancers. The repertoire was sequenced with immunoSEQ multiplex PCR; TCRdb's copy has only in-frame clones and lacks some. Of about 130,000 clones listed, less than 95% are singletons. The input for sequencing was CD4+ or CD8+ T cells sorted from blood, taken in a trial of the OX40 agonist ivuxolimab. These TCRs come from an adult with an advanced solid tumor such as melanoma, head and neck, liver or kidney cancer.

The chain employs TRBV9 and TRBJ1-6, with D possibly matching TRBD1 (5 bases). CDR3 length: 17 amino acids. Germline CDR1 reads SGDLS; CDR2 reads YYNGEE. The ends were cut back, 0 bases at V and 10 bases at J, with 20 bases in the middle. CDR3 residues: CASSVEGEGVAGSPLHF. CDR3 bases: TGTGCCAGCAGCGTAGAAGGGGAAGGGGTTGCCGGATCACCCCTCCACTTT. Based on the CDR3 plus reference TRBV9 and TRBJ1-6, the full variable domain is DSGVTQTPKHLITATGQRVTLRCSPRSGDLSVYWYQQSLDQGLQFLIQYYNGEERAKGNILERFSAQQFPDLHSELNLSSLELGDSALYFCASSVEGEGVAGSPLHFGNGTRLTVT.

The chain carries TRBV5-1 and TRBJ2-7; 15 bases fit TRBD2. Germline V gene data show CDR1 as SGHRS and CDR2 as YFSETQ. V was clipped by 0 bases and J by 2 bases; unmatched bases: 0. The CDR3 spans 16 residues. The CDR3 DNA reads TGCGCCAGCAGCTTGGGGACTAGCGGGAGGGCCTACGAGCAGTACTTC. Translated: CASSLGTSGRAYEQYF.

This clone appeared once. The gene calls are TRBV25-1 and TRBJ2-7; D is perhaps TRBD1 (5 bases). The germline V gene encodes CDR1 MGHDK and CDR2 SYGVNS. With 8 bases removed from V and 1 base from J, the gap between germline ends came to 15 bases. CDR3 size: 14 residues. CDR3 coding DNA: TGTGCCAGCGCCGTGGCAGGGTTATCCTACGAGCAGTACTTC. It yields the protein CASAVAGLSYEQYF.

The rearrangement joins TRBV19 to TRBJ2-1; unclear D gene. Germline V gene data show CDR1 as LNHDA and CDR2 as SQIVND (reference sequence). V was trimmed by 5 bases and J by 4 bases, leaving 3 bases between them. This CDR3 spans 11 amino acids. The CDR3 reads CASSAYNEQFF. The CDR3 nucleotides are TGTGCCAGTAGTGCATACAATGAGCAGTTCTTC.

The chain is built from TRBV5-1 and TRBJ2-3; 10 bases fit TRBD1. The CDR3 is 17 residues long. Germline V gene data show CDR1 as SGHRS and CDR2 as YFSETQ. Trimming cost V 0 bases and J 0 bases; bases outside gene matches: 4. CDR3 residues: CASSLGTGGYSTDTQYF. CDR3 DNA sequence: TGCGCCAGCAGCTTGGGGACAGGGGGTTATAGCACAGATACGCAGTATTTT.

This chain links TRBV10-3 with TRBJ2-1; 12 bases map to TRBD2. The ends lost 3 bases at V and 0 bases at J; junction bases unmatched: 12. From germline, CDR1 is ENHRY and CDR2 SYGVKD. There are 20 residues in the CDR3. This CDR3 reads CAISDTPGLAGGASYNEQFF. The CDR3 DNA reads TGTGCCATCAGTGATACCCCGGGACTAGCGGGCGGAGCCTCCTACAATGAGCAGTTCTTC.

Remarks on this clone: A read error may produce the germline difference seen at one junction end. The rearrangement uses TRBV7-7 and TRBJ1-1, with 9 bases lining up with TRBD1. The CDR3 is 14 residues long. Germline V gene data show CDR1 as SSHAT and CDR2 as FNYEAQ (reference sequence). The CDR3 DNA sequence: TGTGCTAGCAGCCCACAGGGGGCGGGCACTGAAGCTTTCTTT. Its translation: CASSPQGAGTEAFF.

The chain combines TRBV19 with TRBJ1-5, with D possibly being TRBD1 (6 bases). The CDR3 consists of 14 residues. The V gene lost 4 bases and the J gene lost 5 bases, with 12 bases spanning the gap. Germline CDR1 reads LNHDA; CDR2 reads SQIVND (reference sequence). The CDR3 bases are TGTGCCAGTAGTACCACAGGGACGGATCAGCCCCAGCATTTT. Protein sequence: CASSTTGTDQPQHF.

The J gene is TRBJ1-5, the V gene TRBV7-2, with D maybe TRBD1 (5 bases). Germline CDR1 reads SGHTA; CDR2 reads FQGNSA. There are 18 residues in the CDR3. Trimming took 3 bases from V and 1 from J, leaving 19 bases between them. CDR3: CASSFGGAGTLSNQPQHF. CDR3 nucleotide sequence: TGTGCCAGCAGCTTCGGTGGAGCGGGGACTTTGAGCAATCAGCCCCAGCATTTT.

Points on this clone: Additional DNA sequences in this sample encode the identical CDR3. CDR3 nucleotide sequence: TGTGCCAGCAGTTTAAGGGGCACAGATACGCAGTATTTT. Its translation is CASSLRGTDTQYF. The V gene is TRBV27, the J gene TRBJ2-3; D ambiguous. Looked up from germline, CDR1 is MNHEY and CDR2 is SMNVEV (reference sequence). This CDR3 is built from 13 residues. V was trimmed by 2 bases and J by 1 base, leaving 4 bases between them.

The J gene is TRBJ1-1, the V gene TRBV28, with D unclear. Germline V gene sequence: CDR1 MDHEN, CDR2 SYDVKM. The CDR3 contains 12 residues. Trimming shortened V by 4 bases and J by 8 bases, and 11 bases separated the two germline ends. CDR3 in amino acids: CASSSPVGEAFF. The DNA for the CDR3 is TGTGCCAGCAGTTCTCCCGTCGGGGAAGCTTTCTTT.

Comment on this clone: Different DNA sequences within this sample yield the same CDR3. V is TRBV12-5 and J is TRBJ2-7; no clear D gene. From germline, CDR1 is LGHNT and CDR2 FRNRAP. This CDR3 contains 11 residues. Trimming removed 6 bases at V and 4 bases at J, with 7 bases between. The CDR3 spells CASGSNYEQYF. For the CDR3, the DNA is TGTGCTAGTGGGTCCAATTACGAGCAGTACTTC.

The J gene is TRBJ1-3, the V gene TRBV28, with TRBD1 identical over 8 bases. Germline loops: CDR1 MDHEN, CDR2 SYDVKM. The CDR3 runs to 16 residues. The trim removed 6 bases at V and 4 bases at J, leaving 11 bases unmatched. This CDR3 is CASSPTGQAAGNTIYF. CDR3 sequence (DNA): TGTGCCAGCAGCCCTACGGGACAGGCCGCCGGAAACACCATATATTTT.

This clone has only one observation. The rearrangement joins TRBV11-3 to TRBJ1-1, with 8 bases matching TRBD1. This CDR3 contains 13 residues. Trimming took 6 bases from V and 4 from J; bases not matched to a gene: 4. CDR1 and CDR2 from the germline V gene are SGHNT and YENEEA. The chain's CDR3 is CASSLTGGTEAFF. For the CDR3, the DNA is TGTGCCAGCAGTCTCACAGGGGGCACTGAAGCTTTCTTT. The full variable domain, completed using reference TRBV11-3 and TRBJ1-1, is EAGVVQSPRYKIIEKKQPVAFWCNPISGHNTLYWYLQNLGQGPELLIRYENEEAVDDSQLPKDRFSAERLKGVDSTLKIQPAELGDSAVYLCASSLTGGTEAFFGQGTRLTVV.

This chain links TRBV19 with TRBJ2-7; 8 bases line up with TRBD2. V lost 9 bases and J lost 4; bases outside the gene matches: 11. The CDR3 contains 14 residues. Looked up from germline, CDR1 is LNHDA and CDR2 is SQIVND (reference sequence). Here the CDR3 DNA reads TGTGCCAGCGGGGGGGTAGGGGGAGGTTACGAGCAGTACTTC. This codes for CASGGVGGGYEQYF. Complete variable domain (other parts from reference TRBV19 and TRBJ2-7): DGGITQSPKYLFRKEGQNVTLSCEQNLNHDAMYWYRQDPGQGLRLIYYSQIVNDFQKGDIAEGYSVSREKKESFPLTVTSAQKNPTAFYLCASGGVGGGYEQYFGPGTRLTVT.

The gene calls are TRBV5-1 and TRBJ1-1, with a possible D match to TRBD1 (6 bases). Trimming pared 4 bases from V and 0 bases from J, leaving 13 bases between. Germline CDR1 reads SGHRS; CDR2 reads YFSETQ. The CDR3 is made up of 15 amino acids. CDR3 sequence reads: CASSPGGGLNTEAFF. CDR3 in DNA: TGCGCCAGCAGCCCCGGGGGGGGCCTGAACACTGAAGCTTTCTTT.

The J gene is TRBJ2-5, the V gene TRBV25-1, with a weak D call TRBD1 (6 bases). The CDR3 contains 15 residues. Germline values: CDR1 MGHDK, CDR2 SYGVNS. V lost 3 bases to trimming and J lost 0 bases, with 11 bases between them. The CDR3 region is CASSDPGHYQETQYF. CDR3 bases: TGTGCCAGCAGTGACCCGGGACATTACCAAGAGACCCAGTACTTC.

This CDR3 is CASSLYGGRAAGELFF. The CDR3 nucleotides are TGTGCCAGCAGCTTGTACGGCGGGAGGGCCGCCGGGGAGCTGTTTTTT. The chain recombines TRBV5-4 with TRBJ2-2, with TRBD2 matching 9 bases. The J segment lost 6 bases and the V segment lost 1 base, leaving 7 bases of the junction unmatched. Germline CDR1 and CDR2: SGHNT and YYREEE (reference sequence). This CDR3 is built from 16 residues.

V usage is TRBV19 and J usage is TRBJ1-1; D call uncertain. Germline-derived CDR1 and CDR2 are LNHDA and SQIVND (reference sequence). The CDR3 extends over 15 amino acids. V was shortened by 7 bases and J by 6 bases, with 21 bases between the two germline ends. CDR3 sequence reads: CASKPRQSAYAEAFF. CDR3 DNA: TGTGCCAGTAAGCCCCGTCAGTCTGCATACGCTGAAGCTTTCTTT.

The rearrangement uses TRBV11-3 and TRBJ2-4; D possibly uses TRBD1 or TRBD2 (5 bases each). The CDR3 is 14 amino acids. V lost 1 base and J 4 bases, leaving 8 bases between the germline ends. Germline CDR1 is SGHNT and CDR2 is YENEEA. CDR3 coding DNA: TGTGCCAGCAGCTTAGGGGGGTGGAAAAACATTCAGTACTTC. It specifies CASSLGGWKNIQYF.

The chain joins TRBV19 to TRBJ2-2, with D maybe TRBD1 (6 bases). The CDR3 sequence is 15 residues long. Trimming removed 4 bases from V and 4 bases from J, with 13 bases in between. Looked up from germline, CDR1 is LNHDA and CDR2 is SQIVND (reference sequence). CDR3 protein: CASSTPGATTGELFF. CDR3 nucleotides: TGTGCCAGTAGTACCCCAGGGGCTACCACCGGGGAGCTGTTTTTT.

V gene TRBV5-1 combines with J gene TRBJ1-1; D not certain. Germline V gives CDR1 SGHRS, CDR2 YFSETQ. Trimming removed 0 bases at V and 6 bases at J, with 15 bases between. This CDR3 contains 15 residues. CDR3 region: CASSLVAGFAAEAFF. Here the CDR3 DNA reads TGCGCCAGCAGCTTGGTTGCGGGATTTGCCGCTGAAGCTTTCTTT.

As concerns this clone: This CDR3 is also generated by other DNA sequences in the sample. The V gene is TRBV9, the J gene TRBJ2-5; D is uncertain. CDR3 length equals 13 residues. Germline CDR1 and CDR2: SGDLS and YYNGEE. Trimming pared 0 bases from V and 2 bases from J, leaving 5 bases between. The CDR3 DNA follows: TGTGCCAGCAGCGTAGCGCCTCAAGAGACCCAGTACTTC. This sequence encodes CASSVAPQETQYF.

The chain has TRBV5-1 and TRBJ2-3; TRBD2 matches 11 bases. The CDR3 sequence is 18 residues long. Germline trimming cut 0 bases from V and 0 bases from J; bases unmatched to any gene: 6. Germline loops: CDR1 SGHRS, CDR2 YFSETQ. The CDR3: CASSLGLAGTYSTDTQYF. The CDR3 nucleotides read TGCGCCAGCAGCTTGGGACTAGCGGGAACTTACAGCACAGATACGCAGTATTTT.

The chain links TRBV25-1 to TRBJ1-5; TRBD1 might be the D (5 bases). In germline, CDR1 is MGHDK, CDR2 SYGVNS. Trimming pared 2 bases from V and 3 bases from J, leaving 11 bases between. The CDR3 length is 15 residues. DNA for the CDR3: TGTGCCAGCAGTGAACTCCAGGGAGACAATCAGCCCCAGCATTTT. Protein product: CASSELQGDNQPQHF.